Shown below are 14 T cell receptor beta chains from a single sample sequenced in a study of blood T cells in healthy people across ages. It was with a sample-barcoded 5' primer and a J-beta primer mix that a second PCR of about 6 to 12 cycles was run. TCRdb fed the 5' RACE reads into MiXCR, producing one record per CDR3 protein. This repertoire shows a few hundred thousand distinct CDR3 sequences, over 25% found once; its top ten account for 3% to 4.5%. This sample was shared with a second study, whose subject was T cells of mothers and their children.

The sample consisted of blood. The receptor source for this set is a boy between 2 and 10 years old in good health.

For this clonotype: An end of the junction differs from the germline gene, which may be a read error. This rearrangement joins TRBV5-4 to TRBJ2-3; the D gene could be TRBD1 or TRBD2 (6 bases each). Germline CDR1 SGHNT, CDR2 YYREEE (reference sequence). The CDR3 contains 14 residues. The CDR3 nucleotides read TGTGCCAGCAGCTTACCCGGGGGCACGGATACGCAGTATTTT. Translation gives CASSLPGGTDTQYF.

As to this clonotype: Sequence at one end of the junction differs from germline and may be a read error. The genes are TRBV12-3 or TRBV12-4 and TRBJ2-2; 7 nucleotides align to TRBD1. The CDR3 has 14 amino acids. The CDR3 here is CAGSRQGRSGELFF. DNA of the CDR3: TGTGCCGGCAGCCGACAGGGTCGTTCCGGGGAGCTGTTTTTT.

About this clonotype itself: The junction shows a germline mismatch at one end, possibly a read error. The CDR3 region has the DNA TGTGCCAGCAGTTTAGAATGGAGTCGAAAAAATCTGTTTTTT. Translating gives CASSLEWSRKNLFF. The chain links TRBV27 to TRBJ1-4; D gene ambiguous. Germline V gene lookup returns CDR1 MNHEY and CDR2 SMNVEV (reference sequence). The CDR3 loop spans 14 amino acids.

This clonotype was observed a few times. The chain uses TRBV2 and TRBJ2-3, with 13 positions matching TRBD2. The CDR3 is 16 amino acids. Germline V gene lookup returns CDR1 SNHLY and CDR2 FYNNEI. Trimming cost V 5 bases and J 3 bases; bases outside gene matches: 5. CDR3 nucleotides: TGTGCCAGCAGTCGACTAGCGGGAGGTCGGACAGATACGCAGTATTTT. This encodes CASSRLAGGRTDTQYF.

The chain couples TRBV5-5 to TRBJ2-6, with D perhaps TRBD1 or TRBD2 (6 bases each). Germline V gene sequence: CDR1 SGHKS, CDR2 YYEKEE (reference sequence). The CDR3 spans 15 residues. Trimming pared 5 bases from V and 0 bases from J, leaving 9 bases between. The CDR3 sequence is CASRRGVSGANVLTF. CDR3 coding DNA: TGTGCCAGCAGAAGGGGGGTCTCTGGGGCCAACGTCCTGACTTTC. The full variable domain, with the rest looked up from reference TRBV5-5 and TRBJ2-6, is DAGVTQSPTHLIKTRGQQVTLRCSPISGHKSVSWYQQVLGQGPQFIFQYYEKEERGRGNFPDRFSARQFPNYSSELNVNALLLGDSALYLCASRRGVSGANVLTFGAGSRLTVL.

Many counts were recorded for this clonotype. This rearrangement joins TRBV5-5 to TRBJ2-3; no clear D gene. Trimming removed 3 bases from V and 2 bases from J, with 10 bases in between. CDR1 is SGHKS, CDR2 YYEKEE, per germline (reference sequence). The CDR3 has 14 amino acids. CDR3 loop: CASSSAFITDTQYF. For the CDR3, the DNA is TGTGCCAGCAGCTCGGCCTTTATCACAGATACGCAGTATTTT. Full variable domain (remainder filled in from reference TRBV5-5 and TRBJ2-3): DAGVTQSPTHLIKTRGQQVTLRCSPISGHKSVSWYQQVLGQGPQFIFQYYEKEERGRGNFPDRFSARQFPNYSSELNVNALLLGDSALYLCASSSAFITDTQYFGPGTRLTVL.

The genes are TRBV20-1 and TRBJ2-7; D remains ambiguous. Trimming left V 3 bases short and J 0 bases short, with 9 bases between. The CDR3 runs 13 residues. Per the germline V gene, CDR1 is DFQATT and CDR2 is SNEGSKA (reference sequence). The CDR3 DNA is TGCAGTGCTAGTGACGGCAACTCCTACGAGCAGTACTTC. Protein product: CSASDGNSYEQYF.

This clonotype was detected ten times or more. The J gene is TRBJ2-5, the V gene TRBV5-1; TRBD1 matches 10 bases. V lost 4 bases to trimming and J lost 5 bases; unmatched junction nucleotides: 11. CDR3 length: 16 residues. Germline V lookup: CDR1 SGHRS, CDR2 YFSETQ. The CDR3 DNA is TGCGCCAGCAGCGGCCGGACAGGGGGGATTGGCGAGACCCAGTACTTC. It is translated as CASSGRTGGIGETQYF.

The genes are TRBV6-5 and TRBJ2-2; TRBD2 aligns across 9 bases. Looked up from germline, CDR1 is MNHEY and CDR2 is SVGAGI. The trim removed 2 bases at V and 3 bases at J, leaving 4 bases unmatched. CDR3 length: 16 residues. The CDR3 here is CASSYGSSGDTGELFF. CDR3 DNA sequence: TGTGCCAGCAGTTACGGTTCTAGCGGGGACACCGGGGAGCTGTTTTTT.

The sample holds a few counts of this clonotype. This chain connects TRBV29-1 to TRBJ2-5, with 11 bases that match TRBD2. The J call is doubtful: the DNA matches TRBJ2-1 better. The length of the CDR3 is 14 residues. Germline-derived CDR1 and CDR2 are SQVTM and ANQGSEA. The chain's CDR3 is CSGGLAAPFNEQFF. The CDR3 DNA follows: TGCAGCGGGGGACTAGCGGCCCCTTTTAATGAGCAGTTCTTC.

J is TRBJ1-1 and V is TRBV3-1, with D possibly being TRBD1 (5 bases). Trimming cost V 3 bases and J 5 bases, with 7 bases left between them. Germline loops: CDR1 LGHDT, CDR2 YNNKEL (reference sequence). The CDR3 spans 12 residues. The CDR3 DNA reads as TGTGCCAGCAGCCACGAGGGGACTGAAGCTTTCTTT. Translated, it gives CASSHEGTEAFF.

The V gene is TRBV2, the J gene TRBJ2-5, with 8 bases that match TRBD1. The ends lost 6 bases at V and 4 bases at J; junction bases unmatched: 10. The CDR3 is 15 amino acids. The germline V gene encodes CDR1 SNHLY and CDR2 FYNNEI. In DNA, the CDR3 is TGTGCCAGCAGCCGGACAGGGCCTCCGGGAGAGACCCAGTACTTC. This codes for CASSRTGPPGETQYF.

This clonotype was observed a few times. The chain has TRBV10-3 and TRBJ1-2, with D tentatively TRBD1 (5 bases). Germline CDR1 is ENHRY and CDR2 is SYGVKD. V was clipped by 0 bases and J by 3 bases, with 11 bases between them. The CDR3 is made up of 15 amino acids. The CDR3: CAISESRGEYYGYTF. The CDR3 coding sequence is TGTGCCATCAGTGAGTCTAGAGGGGAATACTATGGCTACACCTTC.

J is TRBJ2-7 and V is TRBV20-1; D unresolved. V lost 6 bases, J lost 0 bases, and 15 bases lay in between. The CDR3 contains 14 residues. Germline values: CDR1 DFQATT, CDR2 SNEGSKA (reference sequence). The CDR3: CSAARPRGSYEQYF. The CDR3, as DNA: TGCAGTGCCGCCAGGCCCCGTGGCTCCTACGAGCAGTACTTC.